A single sample gave rise to the 28 T cell receptor beta chains below, sequenced in a study of response to subunit inactivated influenza vaccine. TCRdb re-derived calls from the RT-PCR reads in MiXCR, one entry per CDR3 protein. Of a few hundred thousand distinct CDR3 sequences in the sample, approximately 7.7% were seen once. The sample consisted of PBMCs from blood, taken less than 30 months after vaccination. The origin of the receptors is a man aged 45 to 75 who received an inactivated influenza vaccine.

This clonotype was seen a few times. CDR3 nucleotide sequence: TGTGCCAGCAGTTCCTCGGCGAGCTCCTATAATTCACCCCTCCACTTT. Translation: CASSSSASSYNSPLHF. The chain couples TRBV27 to TRBJ1-6; unclear D gene. From germline, CDR1 is MNHEY and CDR2 SMNVEV (reference sequence). Trimming removed 4 bases at V and 0 bases at J, with 10 bases between. This CDR3 region has 16 residues.

Many counts were recorded for this clonotype. The chain couples TRBV4-2 to TRBJ1-2; maybe TRBD1 (6 bases). Germline CDR1 and CDR2: LGHNA and YNFKEQ. The V and J ends lost 4 bases and 2 bases respectively, with 11 bases between them. There are 14 residues in the CDR3. CDR3 bases: TGTGCCAGCAGCCGGGATACAGGGAACTATGGCTACACCTTC. Protein: CASSRDTGNYGYTF.

This clonotype was seen more than once but under ten times. The chain is built from TRBV6-1 and TRBJ2-3, with TRBD1 matching over 8 bases. In germline, CDR1 is MNHNS, CDR2 SASEGT. CDR3 length: 15 residues. J gave up 5 bases and V 5 bases, and 9 bases lay outside the gene matches. CDR3 sequence reads: CASSRYRDRRDTQYF. CDR3 DNA: TGTGCCAGCAGTAGATACCGGGACAGGAGAGATACGCAGTATTTT.

J is TRBJ1-5 and V is TRBV15; D ambiguous. The CDR3 consists of 19 residues. CDR1 LNHNV and CDR2 YYDKDF come from the germline V gene (reference sequence). The V and J ends lost 1 base and 3 bases respectively, with 22 bases between them. The CDR3 coding sequence is TGTGCCACCAGCAGAGTGGCTCCGGTTAGGGAGATTGACAATCAGCCCCAGCATTTT. Translating gives CATSRVAPVREIDNQPQHF.

This clonotype was observed at least ten times. This sequence joins TRBV12-3 or TRBV12-4 and TRBJ2-1; D is uncertain. This CDR3 has 13 residues. Deletions cut 2 bases from V and 6 bases from J, with 8 bases between. The CDR3 DNA reads TGTGCCAGCAGTTTATGGCAAAGCAATGAGCAGTTCTTC. Amino acids: CASSLWQSNEQFF.

At least ten counts were recorded for this clonotype. The gene calls are TRBV12-3 or TRBV12-4 and TRBJ2-1; D not certain. This CDR3 region has 11 residues. V lost 6 bases, J lost 4 bases, and 4 bases lay in between. Written as DNA, the CDR3 is TGTGCCAGCAGGCTATACAATGAGCAGTTCTTC. It yields the protein CASRLYNEQFF.

This clonotype appeared a few times. The chain employs TRBV20-1 and TRBJ1-1; D is ambiguous. Per the germline V gene, CDR1 is DFQATT and CDR2 is SNEGSKA (reference sequence). The CDR3 loop spans 17 amino acids. The V end lost 3 bases, the J end lost 1 base, and 21 bases lay between the germline ends. CDR3 sequence reads: CSASPLGRLLKNTEAFF. DNA of the CDR3: TGCAGTGCTAGTCCCCTTGGTAGGCTCCTCAAGAACACTGAAGCTTTCTTT.

This clonotype has just a few counts. The chain is built from TRBV2 and TRBJ2-7; 9 positions agree with TRBD1. The junction had 4 bases not matched to a gene; V was cut back by 1 base and J by 3 bases. CDR1 and CDR2 (germline): SNHLY, FYNNEI. The CDR3 is 15 residues long. The CDR3 region has the DNA TGTGCCAGCAGTGAAGGGGCGACAGGGGGCTACGAGCAGTACTTC. It encodes CASSEGATGGYEQYF.

CDR3 protein: CASSQADKGGELFF. In DNA form, the CDR3 reads TGTGCCAGCAGCCAAGCCGACAAGGGAGGGGAGCTGTTTTTT. V gene TRBV3-1 combines with J gene TRBJ2-2; D gene uncertain. V shed 1 base and J shed 8 bases, with 11 bases lying between them. The germline CDR1 and CDR2 sequences are LGHDT and YNNKEL (reference sequence). The CDR3 is 14 residues long.

This clonotype was counted only a few times. The V and J genes are TRBV10-3 and TRBJ1-3; D remains unclear. V shed 3 bases and J shed 0 bases, with 12 bases lying between them. Per the germline V gene, CDR1 is ENHRY and CDR2 is SYGVKD. The CDR3 contains 16 residues. The CDR3 coding sequence is TGTGCCATCAGTGATGGAGGCGGACCCTCTGGAAACACCATATATTTT. It is translated as CAISDGGGPSGNTIYF.

This clonotype appeared a few times. V usage is TRBV7-2 and J usage is TRBJ1-2; a possible D gene is TRBD1 (5 bases). The CDR3 totals 15 residues. With 1 base removed from V and 1 base from J, the gap between germline ends came to 10 bases. Germline V gene sequence: CDR1 SGHTA, CDR2 FQGNSA. This chain's CDR3 is CASSLDHRHNYGYTF. The CDR3 nucleotides read TGTGCCAGCAGCTTAGATCACAGGCATAACTATGGCTACACCTTC. Full variable domain (remainder filled in from reference TRBV7-2 and TRBJ1-2): GAGVSQSPSNKVTEKGKDVELRCDPISGHTALYWYRQSLGQGLEFLIYFQGNSAPDKSGLPSDRFSAERTGGSVSTLTIQRTQQEDSAVYLCASSLDHRHNYGYTFGSGTRLTVV.

This clonotype has only a few counts. The chain recombines TRBV12-3 or TRBV12-4 with TRBJ1-1; D is perhaps TRBD1 (5 bases). This CDR3 is built from 13 residues. V gave up 2 bases and J gave up 7 bases, with 11 bases separating them. DNA of the CDR3: TGTGCCAGCAGTTTAACAGGTCAAAATGAAGCTTTCTTT. Protein sequence: CASSLTGQNEAFF.

In this sample, this clonotype turned up many times. V usage is TRBV29-1 and J usage is TRBJ2-5; tentatively, D is TRBD2 (6 bases). CDR1 and CDR2 from the germline V gene are SQVTM and ANQGSEA. The V and J ends lost 5 bases and 5 bases respectively, with 24 bases between them. The CDR3 loop spans 16 amino acids. CDR3 protein: CSVTLREAFEFETQYF. In nucleotides, the CDR3 is TGCAGCGTTACACTCAGGGAGGCCTTTGAGTTTGAGACCCAGTACTTC.

In its sample, this clonotype was seen a few times. This chain joins TRBV15 and TRBJ2-7; the match to TRBD2 covers 12 bases. This CDR3 is built from 15 residues. The trim removed 4 bases at V and 7 bases at J, leaving 8 bases unmatched. Per germline, CDR1 LNHNV and CDR2 YYDKDF (reference sequence). This chain's CDR3 is CATSTPSGRADEQYF. The CDR3 DNA sequence: TGTGCCACCAGCACACCTAGCGGGAGGGCTGATGAGCAGTACTTC.

This clonotype was counted at least ten times. The rearrangement uses TRBV7-2 and TRBJ2-2; D is undetermined. Between the trimmed V and J ends, which lost 3 bases and 5 bases, there was a span of 10 bases. The CDR3 covers 14 residues. CDR1 is SGHTA, CDR2 FQGNSA, per germline. DNA for the CDR3: TGTGCCAGCAGCTTCCTTACAGCGACCGGGGAGCTGTTTTTT. It specifies CASSFLTATGELFF.

This clonotype was counted a few times. V gene TRBV3-1 combines with J gene TRBJ1-3; the D gene is possibly TRBD1 (5 bases). Germline CDR1 reads LGHDT; CDR2 reads YNNKEL (reference sequence). Trimming took off 1 base at V and 0 bases at J, with 13 bases between the two ends. The CDR3 consists of 17 residues. CDR3 nucleotide sequence: TGTGCCAGCAGCCAAGGAGCATACAGGACCTCTGGAAACACCATATATTTT. It encodes CASSQGAYRTSGNTIYF.

This clonotype was counted at least ten times. The chain recombines TRBV12-3 or TRBV12-4 with TRBJ2-7; no firm D call. The CDR3 sequence is 14 residues long. V was trimmed by 5 bases and J by 0 bases, leaving 11 bases between them. CDR3 protein: CASSERRSSYEQYF. CDR3 DNA sequence: TGTGCCAGCAGTGAACGCAGGAGCTCCTACGAGCAGTACTTC.

The chain links TRBV20-1 to TRBJ1-5, with D perhaps TRBD1 (6 bases). The CDR3 length is 17 residues. Deletions cut 1 base from V and 1 base from J, with 17 bases between. Germline-derived CDR1 and CDR2 are DFQATT and SNEGSKA (reference sequence). The CDR3 spells CSARGAGGAVSNQPQHF. In DNA, the CDR3 is TGCAGTGCTAGAGGGGCCGGGGGCGCGGTGAGCAATCAGCCCCAGCATTTT.

This clonotype was counted many times. The chain uses TRBV11-2 and TRBJ2-7, with 8 nucleotides matching TRBD2. V was clipped by 2 bases and J by 2 bases; unmatched bases: 2. The CDR3 has 14 amino acids. The germline V gene encodes CDR1 SGHAT and CDR2 FQNNGV. CDR3 DNA: TGTGCCAGCAGCTTAACTAGCGGACCCTACGAGCAGTACTTC. It codes for CASSLTSGPYEQYF.

This clonotype was counted ten times or more. This chain links TRBV4-1 with TRBJ1-1, with D uncertain. CDR3 length: 14 amino acids. The germline V gene has CDR1 MGHRA and CDR2 YSYEKL. Trimming removed 4 bases at V and 5 bases at J, with 14 bases between. The CDR3 region is CASSPSAMRTEAFF. CDR3 DNA: TGCGCCAGCAGCCCGTCGGCTATGAGAACTGAAGCTTTCTTT.

This clonotype was counted many times. The chain carries TRBV20-1 and TRBJ2-7; 12 bases fit TRBD1. The V gene end was trimmed by 5 bases and the J gene end by 1 base; junction bases not matched to a gene: 12. This CDR3 is built from 17 residues. Germline-derived CDR1 and CDR2 are DFQATT and SNEGSKA (reference sequence). Here the CDR3 DNA reads TGCAGTGCTCTACCGGGACAGGGGGCTTCGATTTCCTACGAGCAGTACTTC. This sequence encodes CSALPGQGASISYEQYF.

In this sample, this clonotype turned up a few times. The chain combines TRBV5-6 with TRBJ1-2, with a possible D match to TRBD1 (5 bases). Germline V CDR1 and CDR2: SGHDT, YYEEEE. Trimming took 6 bases from V and 2 from J, leaving 8 bases between them. There are 12 residues in the CDR3. CDR3 protein: CASNGANYGYTF. CDR3 DNA: TGTGCCAGCAACGGGGCCAACTATGGCTACACCTTC.

A few counts support this clonotype. V is TRBV27 and J is TRBJ2-3; D uncertain. There are 14 residues in the CDR3. V gave up 6 bases and J gave up 4 bases, with 14 bases separating them. In germline, CDR1 is MNHEY, CDR2 SMNVEV (reference sequence). CDR3 sequence: CASRPRAVPDTQYF. The CDR3 coding sequence is TGTGCCAGCAGGCCCCGTGCGGTCCCAGATACGCAGTATTTT.

This clonotype was counted ten times or more. The V gene is TRBV6-1, the J gene TRBJ1-3; no clear D gene. CDR1 is MNHNS and CDR2 is SASEGT in the germline V gene. The CDR3 extends over 13 amino acids. V shed 8 bases and J shed 0 bases, with 8 bases lying between them. The CDR3 nucleotides read TGTGCCAGCTTTGCCGACTCTGGAAACACCATATATTTT. The encoded protein is CASFADSGNTIYF.

This clonotype was observed a few times. The CDR3 is CASSLLGEAGELFF. CDR3 DNA sequence: TGCGCCAGCAGCTTACTAGGGGAGGCCGGGGAGCTGTTTTTT. The rearrangement uses TRBV5-1 and TRBJ2-2, with TRBD2 as a possible D gene (6 bases). The CDR3 is 14 residues long. Germline V CDR1 and CDR2: SGHRS, YFSETQ. Trimming removed 2 bases at V and 6 bases at J, with 11 bases between.

Ten or more counts support this clonotype. V usage is TRBV6-2 or TRBV6-3 and J usage is TRBJ2-5; D call uncertain. The CDR3 runs to 11 residues. Trimming left V 2 bases short and J 5 bases short, with 3 bases between. Per germline, CDR1 MNHEY and CDR2 SVGEGT. The CDR3 loop reads CASSYPETQYF. The CDR3 region has the DNA TGTGCCAGCAGTTACCCGGAGACCCAGTACTTC.

This clonotype has a count of ten or more. The chain's CDR3 is CASSLLAGRPGNEQFF. Written as DNA, the CDR3 is TGTGCCAGCAGCTTACTAGCGGGAAGGCCTGGCAATGAGCAGTTCTTC. The chain combines TRBV7-6 with TRBJ2-1; 9 bases agree with TRBD2. Germline V CDR1 and CDR2: SGHVS, FNYEAQ. The CDR3 consists of 16 residues. The ends lost 2 bases at V and 6 bases at J; junction bases unmatched: 8.

This clonotype was seen more than once but under ten times. The chain employs TRBV6-1 and TRBJ2-7; 7 positions agree with TRBD1. There are 13 residues in the CDR3. V dropped 6 bases and J dropped 5; count of bases not matched to a gene: 7. Per germline, CDR1 MNHNS and CDR2 SASEGT. The CDR3 nucleotides are TGTGCCAGCAGAACAGGGGTAAGGAACGAGCAGTACTTC. Protein sequence: CASRTGVRNEQYF.